The sequence of this T cell receptor beta chain was determined in a study of blood T cell repertoires in COVID-19 (dated by TCRdb to the early 2020s). A note on the overall study: Samples from collaborators originated in the United States, Italy and Spain and spanned both the acute and convalescent phases of COVID-19. The prospective study material was composed of cDNA or gDNA derived from T cells, B-cell-depleted T cells, or PBMCs. The dataset comprised deeply sampled blood TCRbeta repertoires from subjects exposed to, actively infected with, or recovered from COVID-19. The repertoires were released in a freely available public database intended as a resource for research on the immune response to SARS-CoV-2. The samples were drawn from two sources: the first 160 participants of the ongoing ImmuneRACE study, and 1,254 subjects contributed by 6 global collaborators. Sample metadata almost always included a de-identified subject ID, COVID-19 status, age in years and sex. Where available, HLA class I and class II types were obtained from metadata supplied by the sample provider rather than from assay-based typing.

Collaborating institutions collected whole blood in K2EDTA tubes following their own protocols. For TCRbeta analysis, collaborators shipped samples as frozen whole blood, isolated PBMCs, or DNA extracted from either of those sample types. The junction shows trimming of 10 bases on V and 0 bases on J, plus 13 bases between the germline ends. There are 14 amino acids in the CDR3, from cysteine to phenylalanine inclusive. CDR3 DNA only is kept here, 42 bases in frame from base 1. For CDR1 and CDR2, the germline V gene (reference sequence) lists LNHDA and SQIVND. On this clone: What antigen it recognizes has not been identified. There are no base qualities to consult, and no much larger clone falls within one base.

Results the study describes overall, beyond this receptor: Clinical and demographic metadata were provided uncurated, with the amount varying by source and participant.

TCRbeta CDR3 regions were amplified from genomic DNA using the immunoSEQ Assay, a bias-controlled multiplex PCR. Per the authors' processing: Within the assay, amplification of reference gene primers was used to estimate how many nucleated cells each sample contained. To quantify the absolute abundance of each unique TCRbeta CDR3 rearrangement, sequence reads were collapsed and filtered. For each sample, productive Simpson clonality was calculated as the square root of Simpson's diversity index across productive rearrangements. The immuneACCESS repertoire file appears here via TCRdb, limited to in-frame rearrangements. These files lack a portion of the clones; in checked studies, under half of the deficit traces to unresolved V genes, and the cause of the others is not known. That table furnishes V, J and clone size, whereas the DNA furnished D and trimming. The sample table holds around 190,000 clones, of which approximately 86% were seen once. Clones ranked in the top ten supply around 1.1% of the sample.

This TCR was recovered from a man aged 25-45 years with acute or convalescent COVID-19. The specimen was peripheral blood. The V gene is TRBV19 and the J gene is TRBJ1-5, with TRBD1 perhaps the D gene, on 5 matching bases. The CDR3 protein is CATRGDFSNQPQHF. The bases read TGTGCCACCCGGGGGGATTTTAGCAATCAGCCCCAGCATTTT.